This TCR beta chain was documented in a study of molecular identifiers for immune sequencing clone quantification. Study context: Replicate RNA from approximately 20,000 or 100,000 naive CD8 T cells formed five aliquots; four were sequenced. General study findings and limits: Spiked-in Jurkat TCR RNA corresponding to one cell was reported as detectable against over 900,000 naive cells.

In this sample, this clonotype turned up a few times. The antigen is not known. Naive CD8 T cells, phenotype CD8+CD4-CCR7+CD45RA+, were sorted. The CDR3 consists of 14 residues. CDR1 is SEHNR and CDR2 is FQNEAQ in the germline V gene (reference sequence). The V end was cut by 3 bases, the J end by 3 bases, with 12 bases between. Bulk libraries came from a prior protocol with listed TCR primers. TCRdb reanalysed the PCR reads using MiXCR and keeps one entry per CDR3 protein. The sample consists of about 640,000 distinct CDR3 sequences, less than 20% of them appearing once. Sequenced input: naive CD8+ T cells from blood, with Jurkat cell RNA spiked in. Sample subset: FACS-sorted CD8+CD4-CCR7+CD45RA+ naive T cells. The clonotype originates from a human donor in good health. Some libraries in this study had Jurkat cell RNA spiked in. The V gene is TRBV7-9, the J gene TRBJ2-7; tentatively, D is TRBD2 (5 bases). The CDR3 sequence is CASSFGGGYYEQYF. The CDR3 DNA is TGTGCCAGCAGCTTCGGCGGAGGATACTACGAGCAGTACTTC.